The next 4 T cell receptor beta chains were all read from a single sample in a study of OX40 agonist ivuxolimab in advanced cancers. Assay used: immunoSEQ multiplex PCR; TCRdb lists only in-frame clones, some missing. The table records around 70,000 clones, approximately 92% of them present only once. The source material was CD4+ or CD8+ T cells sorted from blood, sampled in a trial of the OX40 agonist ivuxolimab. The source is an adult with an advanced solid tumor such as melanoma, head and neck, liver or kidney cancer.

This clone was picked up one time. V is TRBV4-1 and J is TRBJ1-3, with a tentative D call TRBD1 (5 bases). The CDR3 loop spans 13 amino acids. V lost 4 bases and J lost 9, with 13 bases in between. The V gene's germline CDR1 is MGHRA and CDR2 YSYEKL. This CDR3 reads CASSRPGSSTIYF. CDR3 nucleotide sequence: TGCGCCAGCAGCCGTCCAGGGTCCTCCACCATATATTTT.

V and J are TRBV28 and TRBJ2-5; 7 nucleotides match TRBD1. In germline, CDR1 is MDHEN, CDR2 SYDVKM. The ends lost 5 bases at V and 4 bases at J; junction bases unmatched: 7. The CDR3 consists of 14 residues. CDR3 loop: CASSRQGYGETQYF. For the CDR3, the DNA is TGTGCCAGCAGTCGACAGGGTTATGGAGAGACCCAGTACTTC. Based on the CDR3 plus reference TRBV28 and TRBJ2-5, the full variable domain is DVKVTQSSRYLVKRTGEKVFLECVQDMDHENMFWYRQDPGLGLRLIYFSYDVKMKEKGDIPEGYSVSREKKERFSLILESASTNQTSMYLCASSRQGYGETQYFGPGTRLLVL.

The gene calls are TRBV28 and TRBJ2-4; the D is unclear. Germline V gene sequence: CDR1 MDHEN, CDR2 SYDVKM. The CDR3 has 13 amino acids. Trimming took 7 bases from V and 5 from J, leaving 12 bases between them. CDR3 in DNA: TGTGCCAGCACCAGTAGAAAAGAAAACATTCAGTACTTC. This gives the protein CASTSRKENIQYF.

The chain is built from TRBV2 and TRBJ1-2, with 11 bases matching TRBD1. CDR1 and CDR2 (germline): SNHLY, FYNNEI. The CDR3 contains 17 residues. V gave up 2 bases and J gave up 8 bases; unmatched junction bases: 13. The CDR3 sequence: CASSEIRRGTGGHGYTF. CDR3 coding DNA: TGTGCCAGCAGTGAAATAAGGCGAGGGACAGGGGGACACGGCTACACCTTC.